This TCR beta chain originates from a study of OX40 agonist ivuxolimab in advanced cancers. With regard to the full study: Ivuxolimab was a fully human IgG2 agonistic monoclonal antibody targeting the costimulatory receptor OX40 (CD134). Intravenous ivuxolimab was administered to patients every 2 weeks at six dose levels: 0.01, 0.1, 0.3, 1.5, 3 and 10 mg/kg. Among the approximately 54 dose-escalation patients, roughly 20 had hepatocellular carcinoma, around 15 melanoma, 9 renal cell carcinoma and 9 head and neck cancer. In the dose-escalation cohort, about four fifths of patients were male, and the mean age was roughly 56 years with a range of roughly 23 to 79. Patients were allowed to have had prior anti-PD-1, anti-PD-L1 or anti-CTLA-4 therapy, and less than 45% of the dose-escalation patients had previously received checkpoint inhibitors. Three dose-escalation patients achieved partial responses, one with hepatocellular carcinoma and two with cutaneous melanoma. The purpose of peripheral TCRbeta sequencing was to test whether ivuxolimab changed TCR sequence diversity and led to clonal T-cell expansion. The monotherapy dose-escalation portion (N ≈ 52 patients) of the phase I ivuxolimab trial is reported in the paper. The paper's findings and limits, for the study overall: In the 0.1-3.0 mg/kg groups, partial responders were among the patients with the lowest normalized peripheral clonal expansion, particularly in CD8+ T cells. After ivuxolimab, expanded clones were on average more numerous among CD8+ T cells than among CD4+ T cells. The antigen specificity of the peripheral T cells that underwent clonal expansion was not determined. Low levels of normalized T-cell clonal expansion were also seen in some patients who did not respond. At doses of 0.1 to 3.0 mg/kg, clonal expansion of both CD4+ and CD8+ T cells in blood was seen between baseline and week 6.

A note on this clone: Its specific antigen is unknown. Per-base quality was not reported, and no clone a single base away is much larger than it.

Patients with a history of autoimmune disease or receiving systemic immunosuppression were excluded from the trial. Peripheral blood for TCR sequencing was collected from all dose cohorts at baseline, on cycle 4 day 1, and on cycle 7 day 1. Samples came from an open-label, multicenter, first-in-human phase I dose-escalation trial of ivuxolimab. The trial enrolled adults with locally advanced or metastatic head and neck squamous cell, hepatocellular, melanoma or renal cell carcinoma. CD4+ and CD8+ T cells were sorted separately from peripheral blood before TCR sequencing. CDR1 and CDR2 were assigned from the germline V gene as MNHEY and SVGAGI. Trimming at the junction amounts to 5 bases on V and 2 bases on J, and the germline ends lie 3 bases apart. Inclusive of the bounding cysteine and phenylalanine, the CDR3 is 11 residues long. The CDR3 DNA has 33 bases and is translated from base 1. For sequencing of the TCRbeta CDR3 region, genomic DNA was extracted from the sorted cells. The immunoSEQ Assay was used for sequencing of TCRbeta CDR3 regions. Held by TCRdb, this immuneACCESS table contains in-frame sequences only and omits some clones. Under half of the omission traces to an unresolved V gene where checked; the cause of the rest is unknown. This sample gives about 80,000 clones in total; roughly 87% of them show up just once. Of the sample, around 2% is held by the ten largest clones.

The TCR sequence derives from an adult with an advanced solid tumor such as melanoma, head and neck, liver or kidney cancer. Specimen: CD4+ or CD8+ T cells sorted from blood, collected in a trial of the OX40 agonist ivuxolimab. The chain joins TRBV6-5 to TRBJ2-5; the D gene identity is not certain. The CDR3 corresponds to CASSQQETQYF. DNA sequence: TGTGCCAGCAGTCAGCAAGAGACCCAGTACTTC.